The next 24 T cell receptor beta chains were all read from a single sample in a study of blood T cell repertoires in COVID-19. The data were produced by immunoSEQ multiplex PCR, yet TCRdb's version contains in-frame clones alone and is incomplete. The data hold 250,000 or so clones, with around 81% observed a single time. The sequencing input was PBMCs or T cells enriched from blood (not recorded which). All receptors come from a man aged 50-59 years who had recovered from COVID-19.

The rearrangement uses TRBV28 and TRBJ1-2, with 9 bases matching TRBD1. Germline trimming cut 3 bases from V and 1 base from J; bases unmatched to any gene: 6. CDR1 MDHEN and CDR2 SYDVKM come from the germline V gene. The CDR3 is 16 amino acids. The CDR3 nucleotides read TGTGCCAGCAGTTTGGGGGGACAGGGAAGTAACTATGGCTACACCTTC. This translates into CASSLGGQGSNYGYTF.

The J gene is TRBJ2-2, the V gene TRBV5-4; TRBD1 matches 7 bases. The CDR3 totals 16 residues. V was pared by 4 bases and J by 2 bases, with 8 bases of the junction left unmatched. Germline CDR1 is SGHNT and CDR2 is YYREEE (reference sequence). CDR3 sequence: CASSRKGAPNTGELFF. The DNA for the CDR3 is TGTGCCAGCAGCCGAAAGGGGGCGCCCAACACCGGGGAGCTGTTTTTT. Together with reference TRBV5-4 and TRBJ2-2, the CDR3 gives the full variable domain: ETGVTQSPTHLIKTRGQQVTLRCSSQSGHNTVSWYQQALGQGPQFIFQYYREEENGRGNFPPRFSGLQFPNYSSELNVNALELDDSALYLCASSRKGAPNTGELFFGEGSRLTVL.

The chain's CDR3 is CASSPVAGGTEAFF. The CDR3 bases are TGTGCCAGCTCACCAGTTGCAGGGGGAACCGAAGCTTTCTTT. The rearrangement uses TRBV18 and TRBJ1-1; 7 bases are a match to TRBD1. The CDR3 sequence is 14 residues long. V gave up 2 bases and J gave up 8 bases; unmatched junction bases: 8. Per germline, CDR1 KGHSH and CDR2 LQKENI.

CDR3 region: CASSYLPGAEAFF. The CDR3 DNA follows: TGTGCCAGCAGTTACCTCCCGGGGGCTGAAGCTTTCTTT. The chain employs TRBV6-5 and TRBJ1-1, with D possibly being TRBD1 (5 bases). The V gene's germline CDR1 is MNHEY and CDR2 SVGAGI. V was trimmed by 2 bases and J by 6 bases, leaving 10 bases between them. The CDR3 totals 13 residues.

The J gene is TRBJ1-1, the V gene TRBV5-1, with 10 positions matching TRBD1. Germline-derived CDR1 and CDR2 are SGHRS and YFSETQ. This CDR3 comprises 16 residues. With V trimmed by 6 bases and J by 0 bases, 8 bases remained unmatched. The CDR3 loop is CASKQTGGAMNTEAFF. DNA for the CDR3: TGCGCCAGCAAACAGACAGGGGGCGCGATGAACACTGAAGCTTTCTTT.

V usage is TRBV11-3 and J usage is TRBJ2-1; the match to TRBD2 covers 8 bases. The trim removed 5 bases at V and 6 bases at J, leaving 12 bases unmatched. This CDR3 contains 16 residues. Germline V gene lookup returns CDR1 SGHNT and CDR2 YENEEA. The CDR3 spells CASSPGGKRGTNEQFF. In nucleotides, the CDR3 is TGTGCCAGCAGCCCGGGGGGGAAGCGGGGGACCAATGAGCAGTTCTTC.

The V gene is TRBV25-1, the J gene TRBJ1-4, with TRBD1 matching 8 bases. J lost 3 bases, V lost 6 bases, and 6 bases had no gene match. The CDR3 is made up of 15 amino acids. Germline loops: CDR1 MGHDK, CDR2 SYGVNS. The CDR3 here is CASSARTGSNEKLFF. In DNA, the CDR3 is TGTGCCAGCAGCGCCCGGACAGGGTCTAATGAAAAACTGTTTTTT.

This clone occurred once. V gene TRBV19 combines with J gene TRBJ1-3; no clear D gene. The V end lost 0 bases, the J end lost 0 bases, and 12 bases lay between the germline ends. Germline V gene sequence: CDR1 LNHDA, CDR2 SQIVND (reference sequence). This CDR3 comprises 17 residues. CDR3 coding DNA: TGTGCCAGTAGTATAGATCTTCTTCCGCGCTCTGGAAACACCATATATTTT. Its translation is CASSIDLLPRSGNTIYF.

The genes are TRBV7-8 and TRBJ1-5, with D unresolved. The CDR3 runs to 14 residues. CDR1 SGHVS and CDR2 FQNEAQ come from the germline V gene. Trimming left V 4 bases short and J 1 base short, with 8 bases between. The DNA of the CDR3 is TGTGCCAGCAGCTCTAGTCGGAGCAATCAGCCCCAGCATTTT. Encoded protein: CASSSSRSNQPQHF.

V and J are TRBV5-6 and TRBJ1-4; 11 bases are a match to TRBD1. Germline V gene data show CDR1 as SGHDT and CDR2 as YYEEEE. CDR3 length: 18 residues. The junction had 13 bases not matched to a gene; V was cut back by 2 bases and J by 7 bases. CDR3 sequence reads: CASSFYGQGAGPGEKLFF. For the CDR3, the DNA is TGTGCCAGCAGCTTTTATGGACAGGGGGCGGGTCCCGGTGAAAAACTGTTTTTT.

The chain uses TRBV24-1 and TRBJ2-3, with 7 bases that match TRBD1. The junction had 11 bases not matched to a gene; V was cut back by 4 bases and J by 5 bases. The germline V gene encodes CDR1 KGHDR and CDR2 SFDVKD. The CDR3 covers 16 residues. The DNA for the CDR3 is TGTGCCACCAGTGACCCCATCGGGACAGCCAAAGATACGCAGTATTTT. This sequence encodes CATSDPIGTAKDTQYF.

The chain carries TRBV6-6 and TRBJ2-2; a possible D gene is TRBD1 (6 bases). V lost 6 bases, J lost 5 bases, and 10 bases lay in between. CDR1 and CDR2 from the germline V gene are MNHNY and SVGAGI (reference sequence). This CDR3 comprises 13 residues. The CDR3 nucleotides read TGTGCCAGCAGACCCGACAGGACCGGGGAGCTGTTTTTT. Residues: CASRPDRTGELFF.

The chain employs TRBV6-1 and TRBJ2-1; 10 bases fit TRBD2. Trimming took 3 bases from V and 3 from J; bases not matched to a gene: 2. The CDR3 length is 15 residues. Germline CDR1 reads MNHNS; CDR2 reads SASEGT. The CDR3 DNA sequence: TGTGCCAGCAGTGACGGGACTAGCGTCTACAATGAGCAGTTCTTC. This translates into CASSDGTSVYNEQFF.

The rearrangement links TRBV7-2 to TRBJ1-4; TRBD1 matches at 8 bases. The CDR3 consists of 15 residues. J lost 8 bases, V lost 3 bases, and 8 bases had no gene match. CDR1 SGHTA and CDR2 FQGNSA come from the germline V gene. CDR3 residues: CASSFRTGREEKLFF. Written as DNA, the CDR3 is TGTGCCAGCAGCTTTCGGACAGGGCGGGAGGAAAAACTGTTTTTT.

This clone was recorded only once. V is TRBV21-1 and J is TRBJ1-3; the table's D call TRBD1 went unverified against the DNA. TRBV21-1 is assigned pseudogene status. There are 16 residues in the CDR3. The CDR3 nucleotides are TGTGCCAGCAGCAAAGGACACAGGGGCTCTGGAAACACCATATATTTT. Protein sequence: CASSKGHRGSGNTIYF.

The rearrangement links TRBV5-1 to TRBJ2-3; D is ambiguous. This CDR3 has 14 amino acids. Germline assignment: CDR1 SGHRS and CDR2 YFSETQ. Deletions cut 4 bases from V and 2 bases from J, with 11 bases between. In DNA, the CDR3 is TGCGCCAGCAGCCCGGTTCAAGTCACAGATACGCAGTATTTT. Amino acids: CASSPVQVTDTQYF.

This rearrangement joins TRBV3-1 (or the pseudogene TRBV3-2) to TRBJ1-1; 8 bases align to TRBD1. This CDR3 contains 13 residues. The V gene end was trimmed by 3 bases and the J gene end by 7 bases; junction bases not matched to a gene: 4. Germline CDR1 and CDR2: LGHDT and YNNKEL (reference sequence). CDR3 bases: TGTGCCAGCAGCCAGAGACAGGGGAATGAAGCTTTCTTT. It encodes CASSQRQGNEAFF.

The chain combines TRBV29-1 with TRBJ2-7; TRBD1 aligns across 8 bases. This CDR3 has 11 residues. Germline-derived CDR1 and CDR2 are SQVTM and ANQGSEA. Losses at the gene ends were 4 bases for V and 6 bases for J; bases not matched to a gene: 2. CDR3: CSVVRGLEQYF. The CDR3, as DNA: TGCAGCGTTGTCAGGGGGCTCGAGCAGTACTTC.

The chain joins TRBV7-8 to TRBJ1-1; D remains ambiguous. This CDR3 spans 14 amino acids. V lost 5 bases, J lost 6 bases, and 16 bases lay in between. CDR1 and CDR2 (germline): SGHVS, FQNEAQ. CDR3 sequence reads: CASSRNRGDAEAFF. In DNA, the CDR3 is TGTGCCAGCAGCCGAAACCGCGGCGACGCTGAAGCTTTCTTT. Supplemented by reference TRBV7-8 and TRBJ1-1, the full variable domain reads GAGVSQSPRYKVAKRGQDVALRCDPISGHVSLFWYQQALGQGPEFLTYFQNEAQLDKSGLPSDRFFAERPEGSVSTLKIQRTQQEDSAVYLCASSRNRGDAEAFFGQGTRLTVV.

V gene TRBV5-4 combines with J gene TRBJ2-4, with a tentative D call TRBD1 (6 bases). V was cut by 2 bases and J by 4 bases, with 7 bases left in between. Germline V gene data show CDR1 as SGHNT and CDR2 as YYREEE (reference sequence). This CDR3 has 13 amino acids. The CDR3 loop is CASSFRGKNIQYF. Written as DNA, the CDR3 is TGTGCCAGCAGCTTTAGGGGGAAAAACATTCAGTACTTC.

V usage is TRBV27 and J usage is TRBJ1-5; no reliable D call. V gave up 2 bases and J gave up 2 bases, with 13 bases separating them. CDR1 is MNHEY, CDR2 SMNVEV, per germline (reference sequence). The CDR3 consists of 16 residues. The CDR3, as DNA: TGTGCCAGCAGTTTAGTAGGCGGCGGGGGCAATCAGCCCCAGCATTTT. Translation: CASSLVGGGGNQPQHF.

This clone was found a few times. DNA for the CDR3: TGCGCCAGCAGCCAAGATGAGAGGACTGGAAACACCATATATTTT. The encoded protein is CASSQDERTGNTIYF. The V gene is TRBV4-1, the J gene TRBJ1-3; D is ambiguous. Between the trimmed V and J ends, which lost 0 bases and 2 bases, there was a span of 8 bases. The germline V gene encodes CDR1 MGHRA and CDR2 YSYEKL. The CDR3 is 15 amino acids.

The V and J genes are TRBV18 and TRBJ2-7; 8 bases fit TRBD1. The CDR3 loop spans 16 amino acids. With V trimmed by 3 bases and J by 0 bases, 7 bases remained unmatched. The germline V gene has CDR1 KGHSH and CDR2 LQKENI. CDR3 protein: CASSPPDRGPSYEQYF. The CDR3 nucleotides are TGTGCCAGCTCACCCCCCGACAGGGGCCCCTCCTACGAGCAGTACTTC.

The rearrangement links TRBV9 to TRBJ1-1, with TRBD1 matching over 8 bases. The CDR3 runs to 13 residues. With 2 bases clipped from V and 6 bases from J, the junction kept 3 bases outside the gene matches. From germline, CDR1 is SGDLS and CDR2 YYNGEE. Written as DNA, the CDR3 is TGTGCCAGCAGCGTCGCAGGGGGCCCTGAAGCTTTCTTT. Its protein product is CASSVAGGPEAFF.